The source of this T cell receptor (beta chain) is a study of CD8+CD57+ T cells in acquired aplastic anemia. This clonotype was detected many times. Its matching antigen is unknown. Study-level points and caveats: The study found no significant CD8+ Simpson's diversity difference between patients and controls. In common between the patients and the controls were more than 25 CD8+ CDR3 sequences.

Both TCR beta VDJ combination and CDR3 sequence profiling were carried out. Genomic DNA was the template for this profiling. In TCRdb, the reads were re-called with MiXCR into one record per CDR3 protein. Of around 140,000 distinct CDR3 sequences in the sample, around two fifths were seen once. Germline V gene sequence: CDR1 LNHNV, CDR2 YYDKDF (reference sequence). This CDR3 comprises 18 residues. Trimming took 0 bases from V and 4 from J; bases not matched to a gene: 12. This receptor was obtained from a human donor in good health, serving as a control. The sample comprised sorted CD4+, CD8+, or CD8+CD57+ T cells (not recorded which) from PBMCs. The chain joins TRBV15 to TRBJ2-3, with 8 bases that match TRBD2. As DNA, the CDR3 is TGTGCCACCAGCAGAGATCCTACACGGGGGGGAGGGGCAGATACGCAGTATTTT. This encodes CATSRDPTRGGGADTQYF.